What follows are 6 T cell receptor beta chains derived from one specimen sequenced in a study of CD8 T cells in Susac syndrome. Reverse transcription of about 0.45 to 1 ug RNA was carried out with random hexamers. TCRdb called the immunoSEQ multiplex PCR reads again in MiXCR, with one record for every CDR3 protein. This table has over 350,000 distinct CDR3 sequences, approximately 89% appearing once. Sequencing was done on a sample of CD8+ T cells from PBMCs. The origin of the receptors is a human donor with multiple sclerosis.

This chain uses TRBV27 with TRBJ2-7; D remains unclear. Germline CDR1 MNHEY, CDR2 SMNVEV (reference sequence). V lost 5 bases, J lost 3 bases, and 14 bases lay in between. The length of the CDR3 is 14 residues. The CDR3 nucleotides are TGTGCCAGCAGTCTTCCCGGGTCCCACTACGAGCAGTACTTC. This codes for CASSLPGSHYEQYF.

This chain joins TRBV24-1 and TRBJ2-5; TRBD1 aligns across 9 bases. The CDR3 is 15 amino acids. Germline V gene lookup returns CDR1 KGHDR and CDR2 SFDVKD. With 4 bases clipped from V and 5 bases from J, the junction kept 7 bases outside the gene matches. The CDR3 loop reads CATSETGTGLETQYF. CDR3 in DNA: TGTGCCACCAGTGAGACCGGGACAGGGTTGGAGACCCAGTACTTC.

The V gene is TRBV11-2, the J gene TRBJ2-1, with a possible D match to TRBD2 (5 bases). CDR1 SGHAT and CDR2 FQNNGV come from the germline V gene. The CDR3 has 15 amino acids. V was pared by 0 bases and J by 4 bases, with 10 bases between. CDR3 nucleotides: TGTGCCAGCAGCTTAGATCGGGGAGAGTACAATGAGCAGTTCTTC. Translating it yields CASSLDRGEYNEQFF.

This chain connects TRBV12-3 or TRBV12-4 to TRBJ2-7; 9 nucleotides align to TRBD1. This CDR3 has 15 amino acids. J was trimmed by 3 bases and V by 3 bases; bases with no gene match: 6. The DNA of the CDR3 is TGTGCCAGCAGTTTCGTTGGACAGGGGAACTACGAGCAGTACTTC. Translated, it gives CASSFVGQGNYEQYF.

The gene calls are TRBV4-1 and TRBJ1-1, with D perhaps TRBD1 (5 bases). This CDR3 is built from 14 residues. Trimming stripped 1 base from V and 5 bases from J, with 11 bases between. Per the germline V gene, CDR1 is MGHRA and CDR2 is YSYEKL. The CDR3 here is CASSQVSKGTEAFF. The DNA for the CDR3 is TGCGCCAGCAGCCAAGTATCAAAGGGGACTGAAGCTTTCTTT.

This chain joins TRBV19 and TRBJ2-1; no definite D call. In germline, CDR1 is LNHDA, CDR2 SQIVND (reference sequence). CDR3 size: 12 residues. Deletions cut 11 bases from V and 7 bases from J, with 15 bases between. Here the CDR3 reads CARKWGRNEQFF. The DNA for the CDR3 is TGTGCCCGGAAGTGGGGTAGGAATGAGCAGTTCTTC.